Listed here are 23 T cell receptor beta chains from one sample, sequenced in a study of T cell responses to AZD1222 COVID-19 vaccine. This table comes from immunoSEQ multiplex PCR, and its TCRdb copy is limited to in-frame clones, with some not included. The sample has 78,000 or so clones, about nine tenths seen once. Sequences were derived from peripheral blood, sampled on day 0 of AZD1222 vaccination. These receptors came from an adult in good health.

The chain links TRBV18 to TRBJ2-6; D might be TRBD1 (6 bases). From germline, CDR1 is KGHSH and CDR2 LQKENI. Between the trimmed V and J ends, which lost 2 bases and 0 bases, there was a span of 8 bases. The length of the CDR3 is 16 residues. The CDR3 here is CASSPGQSSGANVLTF. CDR3 bases: TGTGCCAGCTCACCAGGACAGAGCTCTGGGGCCAACGTCCTGACTTTC.

This clone has just one count. The V and J genes are TRBV5-1 and TRBJ2-7, with 11 nucleotides matching TRBD1. The CDR3 length is 13 residues. J lost 4 bases, V lost 8 bases, and 5 bases had no gene match. The germline V gene encodes CDR1 SGHRS and CDR2 YFSETQ. CDR3: CASGGQGEYEQYF. The CDR3, as DNA: TGCGCCAGTGGGGGACAGGGGGAATACGAGCAGTACTTC.

The rearrangement links TRBV6-2 or TRBV6-3 to TRBJ2-2; 9 bases align to TRBD1. V lost 5 bases and J lost 6; bases outside the gene matches: 10. The CDR3 covers 16 residues. CDR1 and CDR2 from the germline V gene are MNHEY and SVGEGT. The CDR3: CASSDLGQGVAGELFF. CDR3 nucleotides: TGTGCCAGCAGTGACCTGGGACAGGGAGTTGCCGGGGAGCTGTTTTTT.

The chain couples TRBV4-2 to TRBJ2-2; the D is unclear. CDR3 length: 15 residues. Trimming stripped 0 bases from V and 3 bases from J, with 8 bases between. Germline V gene data show CDR1 as LGHNA and CDR2 as YNFKEQ. CDR3 in DNA: TGTGCCAGCAGCCAAGAGGCGGCGGACACCGGGGAGCTGTTTTTT. This codes for CASSQEAADTGELFF.

This chain uses TRBV2 with TRBJ2-2; 13 bases agree with TRBD2. The CDR3 consists of 17 residues. From germline, CDR1 is SNHLY and CDR2 FYNNEI. V gave up 5 bases and J gave up 0 bases; unmatched junction bases: 3. The chain's CDR3 is CASSTSGGAPNTGELFF. CDR3 sequence (DNA): TGTGCCAGCAGTACTAGCGGGGGGGCCCCGAACACCGGGGAGCTGTTTTTT.

The CDR3 sequence is CASTGRGALGNTIYF. The CDR3 region has the DNA TGTGCCTCAACCGGGCGGGGGGCGCTTGGAAACACCATATATTTT. The chain combines TRBV3-1 (or the pseudogene TRBV3-2) with TRBJ1-3, with a weak D call TRBD1 (6 bases). V lost 11 bases and J lost 3, with 20 bases in between. This CDR3 is 15 amino acids long. Germline V gene sequence: CDR1 LGHDT, CDR2 YNNKEL (reference sequence).

The chain links TRBV18 to TRBJ1-6; D uncertain. Between the trimmed V and J ends, which lost 6 bases and 5 bases, there was a span of 14 bases. The CDR3 sequence is 15 residues long. Germline CDR1 is KGHSH and CDR2 is LQKENI. The CDR3 sequence is CASSQVPGDNSPLHF. For the CDR3, the DNA is TGTGCCAGCTCTCAAGTACCGGGAGATAATTCACCCCTCCACTTT.

The chain recombines TRBV19 with TRBJ2-7; either TRBD1 or TRBD2 may supply D (5 bases each). V dropped 3 bases and J dropped 2 bases, with 14 bases sitting between them. This CDR3 region has 15 residues. Germline CDR1 and CDR2: LNHDA and SQIVND (reference sequence). The chain's CDR3 is CASSIGGLMTYEQYF. In DNA, the CDR3 is TGTGCCAGTAGTATTGGGGGATTGATGACCTACGAGCAGTACTTC.

The chain employs TRBV12-3 or TRBV12-4 and TRBJ2-2, with D hard to call. This CDR3 is 13 amino acids long. The V end lost 1 base, the J end lost 5 bases, and 5 bases lay between the germline ends. This CDR3 is CASSLGSTGELFF. The CDR3 coding sequence is TGTGCCAGCAGTTTAGGGTCGACCGGGGAGCTGTTTTTT.

Regarding this clone: The sample holds other DNA sequences that translate to the same CDR3. The rearrangement uses TRBV10-2 and TRBJ1-5; D ambiguous. The CDR3 runs to 13 residues. V was shortened by 4 bases and J by 3 bases, with 7 bases between the two germline ends. Per germline, CDR1 WSHSY and CDR2 SAAADI. CDR3 region: CASSGSLNQPQHF. The CDR3 DNA reads TGCGCCAGCAGTGGGAGCCTCAATCAGCCCCAGCATTTT.

This clone turned up a few times. This chain joins TRBV3-1 (or the pseudogene TRBV3-2) and TRBJ2-7; unclear D gene. This CDR3 contains 12 residues. Germline assignment: CDR1 LGHDT and CDR2 YNNKEL (reference sequence). Trimming removed 5 bases from V and 6 bases from J, with 11 bases in between. In nucleotides, the CDR3 is TGTGCCAGCAGCTCGGGCCCCGGCGAGCAGTACTTC. Its translation: CASSSGPGEQYF.

V usage is TRBV10-1 and J usage is TRBJ1-3; 7 positions agree with TRBD1. The CDR3 covers 19 residues. The germline V gene encodes CDR1 WNHNN and CDR2 SYGVQD (reference sequence). J gave up 0 bases and V 6 bases, and 17 bases lay outside the gene matches. The CDR3 reads CASSLYLLPRDSSGNTIYF. CDR3 DNA: TGCGCCAGCAGCCTCTACCTTCTCCCACGGGACAGCTCTGGAAACACCATATATTTT.

V usage is TRBV2 and J usage is TRBJ2-7; TRBD2 agrees at 11 bases. The V segment lost 6 bases and the J segment 7 bases; nucleotides outside the gene matches: 11. The CDR3 is 15 amino acids. CDR1 SNHLY and CDR2 FYNNEI come from the germline V gene. The CDR3 DNA reads TGTGCCAGCAGCTCAGTAGCGGGAGGGCCAGGGGAGCAGTACTTC. Protein sequence: CASSSVAGGPGEQYF. Full variable domain (rest looked up from reference TRBV2 and TRBJ2-7): EPEVTQTPSHQVTQMGQEVILRCVPISNHLYFYWYRQILGQKVEFLVSFYNNEISEKSEIFDDQFSVERPDGSNFTLKIRSTKLEDSAMYFCASSSVAGGPGEQYFGPGTRLTVT.

V is TRBV6-5 and J is TRBJ1-1; the match to TRBD1 covers 7 bases. This CDR3 region has 14 residues. The V gene end was trimmed by 8 bases and the J gene end by 3 bases; junction bases not matched to a gene: 9. The germline gives CDR1 MNHEY, CDR2 SVGAGI. CDR3 loop: CASGLTGEHTEAFF. Written as DNA, the CDR3 is TGTGCCAGCGGGTTAACAGGGGAGCACACTGAAGCTTTCTTT.

Worth noting for this clone: The junction shows a germline mismatch at one end, possibly a read error. V and J are TRBV27 and TRBJ2-1; D is uncertain. There are 9 residues in the CDR3. CDR1 and CDR2 from the germline V gene are MNHEY and SMNVEV (reference sequence). CDR3 sequence: CASSLGRLF. CDR3 DNA sequence: TGTGCCAGCAGTTTAGGGCGACTCTTC.

This chain joins TRBV7-9 and TRBJ1-2; the match to TRBD1 covers 7 bases. This CDR3 comprises 13 residues. The junction had 2 bases not matched to a gene; V was cut back by 1 base and J by 6 bases. CDR1 SEHNR and CDR2 FQNEAQ come from the germline V gene (reference sequence). The CDR3 DNA sequence: TGTGCCAGCAGCTTAGGGCAGGGGGATGGCTACACCTTC. Protein sequence: CASSLGQGDGYTF. Combining the CDR3 with reference TRBV7-9 and TRBJ1-2 gives the whole variable domain DTGVSQNPRHKITKRGQNVTFRCDPISEHNRLYWYRQTLGQGPEFLTYFQNEAQLEKSRLLSDRFSAERPKGSFSTLEIQRTEQGDSAMYLCASSLGQGDGYTFGSGTRLTVV.

V is TRBV7-2 and J is TRBJ2-7, with no clear D. In germline, CDR1 is SGHTA, CDR2 FQGNSA. V lost 3 bases and J 4 bases, leaving 7 bases between the germline ends. The CDR3 is 12 residues long. CDR3 region: CASSFWGYEQYF. The CDR3 region has the DNA TGTGCCAGCAGCTTTTGGGGATACGAGCAGTACTTC.

The J gene is TRBJ2-3, the V gene TRBV5-1, with TRBD2 identical over 8 bases. The trim removed 1 base at V and 2 bases at J, leaving 12 bases unmatched. This CDR3 contains 18 residues. Germline-derived CDR1 and CDR2 are SGHRS and YFSETQ. CDR3 region: CASSLMVTSGEFTDTQYF. CDR3 coding DNA: TGCGCCAGCAGCTTGATGGTAACTAGCGGAGAATTCACAGATACGCAGTATTTT.

V is TRBV27 and J is TRBJ2-1; possibly TRBD1 for D (6 bases). Trimming left V 1 base short and J 8 bases short, with 15 bases between. Germline CDR1 is MNHEY and CDR2 is SMNVEV (reference sequence). This CDR3 has 15 residues. CDR3: CASSLFRGWTDEQFF. CDR3 DNA: TGTGCCAGCAGTTTATTCAGGGGTTGGACCGATGAGCAGTTCTTC.

The rearrangement uses TRBV6-2 or TRBV6-3 and TRBJ2-5; TRBD1 or TRBD2 may be the D gene (7 bases each). V gave up 2 bases and J gave up 5 bases, with 15 bases separating them. The CDR3 contains 15 residues. Germline V gene data show CDR1 as MNHEY and CDR2 as SVGEGT. CDR3 sequence reads: CASSYPTGREETQYF. The CDR3 DNA follows: TGTGCCAGCAGTTACCCGACAGGGAGGGAGGAGACCCAGTACTTC.

The V and J genes are TRBV30 and TRBJ1-1; a possible D gene is TRBD1 (5 bases). The ends were cut back, 0 bases at V and 5 bases at J, with 10 bases in the middle. CDR1 and CDR2 from the germline V gene are GTSNPN and SVGIG (reference sequence). The CDR3 runs 13 residues. CDR3 in DNA: TGTGCCTGGAGTGTTGGGGGAAGGACTGAAGCTTTCTTT. Translated: CAWSVGGRTEAFF.

V and J are TRBV28 and TRBJ2-7, with 9 bases identical to TRBD2. With V trimmed by 2 bases and J by 3 bases, 11 bases remained unmatched. The CDR3 runs 17 residues. CDR1 is MDHEN, CDR2 SYDVKM, per germline. The CDR3 DNA reads TGTGCCAGCAGTTTAGAGGGGGGCGGGAGGGCTCTCTACGAGCAGTACTTC. Residues: CASSLEGGGRALYEQYF.

This clone was seen a handful of times. The chain joins TRBV18 to TRBJ1-1; 7 positions agree with TRBD1. Germline trimming cut 6 bases from V and 6 bases from J; bases unmatched to any gene: 7. The length of the CDR3 is 13 residues. The germline V gene encodes CDR1 KGHSH and CDR2 LQKENI. The CDR3 DNA follows: TGTGCCAGCTCCTCGGACAGGTACGCTGAAGCTTTCTTT. Translating gives CASSSDRYAEAFF.